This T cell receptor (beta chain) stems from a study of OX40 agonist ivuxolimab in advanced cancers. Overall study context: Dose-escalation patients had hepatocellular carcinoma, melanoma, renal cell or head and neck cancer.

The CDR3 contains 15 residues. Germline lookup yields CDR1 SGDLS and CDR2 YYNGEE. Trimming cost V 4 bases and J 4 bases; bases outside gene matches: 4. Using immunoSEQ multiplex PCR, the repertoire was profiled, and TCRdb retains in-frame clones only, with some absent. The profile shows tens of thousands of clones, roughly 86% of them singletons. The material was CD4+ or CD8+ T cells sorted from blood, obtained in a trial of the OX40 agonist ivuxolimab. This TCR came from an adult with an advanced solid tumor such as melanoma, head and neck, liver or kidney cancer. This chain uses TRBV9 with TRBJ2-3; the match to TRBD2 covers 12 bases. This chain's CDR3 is CASSLAGGLADTQYF. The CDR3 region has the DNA TGTGCCAGCAGCCTAGCGGGAGGGCTGGCAGATACGCAGTATTTT.